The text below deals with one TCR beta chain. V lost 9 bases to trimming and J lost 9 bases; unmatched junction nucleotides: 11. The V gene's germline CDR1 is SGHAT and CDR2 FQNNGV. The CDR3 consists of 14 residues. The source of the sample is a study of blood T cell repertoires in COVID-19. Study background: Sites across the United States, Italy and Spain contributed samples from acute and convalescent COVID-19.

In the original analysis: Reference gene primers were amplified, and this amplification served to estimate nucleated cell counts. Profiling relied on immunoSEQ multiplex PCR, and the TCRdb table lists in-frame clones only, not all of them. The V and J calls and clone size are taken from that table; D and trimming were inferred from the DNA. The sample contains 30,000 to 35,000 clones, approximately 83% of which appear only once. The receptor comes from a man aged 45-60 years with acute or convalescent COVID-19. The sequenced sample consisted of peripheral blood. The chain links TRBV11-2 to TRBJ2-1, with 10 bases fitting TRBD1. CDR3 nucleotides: TGTGCCAGTTCCGGGACAGGGGATTGGTTTGAGCAGTTCTTC. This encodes CASSGTGDWFEQFF. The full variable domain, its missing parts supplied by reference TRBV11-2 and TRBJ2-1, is EAGVAQSPRYKIIEKRQSVAFWCNPISGHATLYWYQQILGQGPKLLIQFQNNGVVDDSQLPKDRFSAERLKGVDSTLKIQPAKLEDSAVYLCASSGTGDWFEQFFGPGTRLTVL.